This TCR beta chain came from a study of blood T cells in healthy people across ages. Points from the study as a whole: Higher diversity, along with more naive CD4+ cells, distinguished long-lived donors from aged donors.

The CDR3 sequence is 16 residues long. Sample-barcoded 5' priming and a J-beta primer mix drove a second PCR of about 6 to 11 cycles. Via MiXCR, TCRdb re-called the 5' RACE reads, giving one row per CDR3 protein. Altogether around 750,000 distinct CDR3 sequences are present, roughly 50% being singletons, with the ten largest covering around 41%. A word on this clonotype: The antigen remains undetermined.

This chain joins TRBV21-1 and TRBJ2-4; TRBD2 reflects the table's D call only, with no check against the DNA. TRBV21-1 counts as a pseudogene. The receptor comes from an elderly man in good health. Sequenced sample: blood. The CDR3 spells CASSKASSPAKNIQYF. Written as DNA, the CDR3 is TGTGCCAGCAGCAAAGCTTCTAGTCCCGCCAAAAACATTCAGTACTTC.